This T cell receptor (beta chain) was captured by sequencing in a study of blood T cell repertoires in COVID-19. Libraries were prepared by immunoSEQ multiplex PCR; TCRdb keeps only in-frame clonotypes and omits some of them. The repertoire holds approximately 150,000 clones, with approximately 82% as singletons. This clone was seen once. V shed 4 bases, J shed 5 bases, and the junction held 8 bases outside the gene matches. CDR1 and CDR2 (germline): SGHRS, YFSETQ. The CDR3 extends over 17 amino acids. The TCR was taken from a woman between 65 and 79 years old who had recovered from COVID-19. The chain couples TRBV5-1 to TRBJ2-2, with 13 nucleotides matching TRBD2. The sample was peripheral blood. For the CDR3, the DNA is TGCGCCAGCAGCGGCCGACTAGCGGGAGGAGGAACCGGGGAGCTGTTTTTT. This gives the protein CASSGRLAGGGTGELFF.